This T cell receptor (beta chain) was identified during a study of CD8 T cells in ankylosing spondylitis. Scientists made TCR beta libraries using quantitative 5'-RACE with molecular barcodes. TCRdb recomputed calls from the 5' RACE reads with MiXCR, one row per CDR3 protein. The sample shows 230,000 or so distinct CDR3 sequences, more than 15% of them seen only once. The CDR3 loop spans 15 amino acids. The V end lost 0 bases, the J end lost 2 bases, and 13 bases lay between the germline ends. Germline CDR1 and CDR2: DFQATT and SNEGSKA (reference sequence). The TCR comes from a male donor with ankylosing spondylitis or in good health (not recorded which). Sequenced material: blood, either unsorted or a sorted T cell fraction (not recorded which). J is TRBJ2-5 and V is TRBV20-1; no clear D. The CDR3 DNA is TGCAGTGCTAGAGACGAAGGGTACCCTCAAGAGACCCAGTACTTC. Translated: CSARDEGYPQETQYF.